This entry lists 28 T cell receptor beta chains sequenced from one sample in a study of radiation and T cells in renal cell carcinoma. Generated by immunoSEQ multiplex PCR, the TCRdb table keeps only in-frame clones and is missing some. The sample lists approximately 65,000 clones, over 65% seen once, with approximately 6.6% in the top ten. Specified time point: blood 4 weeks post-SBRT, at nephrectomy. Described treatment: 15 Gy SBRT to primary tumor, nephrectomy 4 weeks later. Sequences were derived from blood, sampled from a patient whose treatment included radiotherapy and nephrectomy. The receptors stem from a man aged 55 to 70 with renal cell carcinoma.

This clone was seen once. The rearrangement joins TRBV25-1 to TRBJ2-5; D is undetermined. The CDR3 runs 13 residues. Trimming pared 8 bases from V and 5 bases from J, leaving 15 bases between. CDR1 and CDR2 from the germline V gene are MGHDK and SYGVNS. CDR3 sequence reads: CASRVLGQETQYF. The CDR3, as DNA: TGTGCCAGCCGAGTCCTGGGCCAGGAGACCCAGTACTTC.

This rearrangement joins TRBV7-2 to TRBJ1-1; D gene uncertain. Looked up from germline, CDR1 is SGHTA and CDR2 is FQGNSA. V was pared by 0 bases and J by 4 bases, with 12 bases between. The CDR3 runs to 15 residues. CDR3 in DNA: TGTGCCAGCAGCTTAGCGGCGGAGGGTCGCACTGAAGCTTTCTTT. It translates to CASSLAAEGRTEAFF.

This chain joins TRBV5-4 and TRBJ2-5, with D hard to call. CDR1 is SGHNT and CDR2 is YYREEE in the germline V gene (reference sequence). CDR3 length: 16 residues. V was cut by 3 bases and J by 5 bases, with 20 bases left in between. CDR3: CASSYGGRSVQETQYF. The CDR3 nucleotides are TGTGCCAGCAGCTACGGCGGCAGGTCCGTCCAGGAGACCCAGTACTTC.

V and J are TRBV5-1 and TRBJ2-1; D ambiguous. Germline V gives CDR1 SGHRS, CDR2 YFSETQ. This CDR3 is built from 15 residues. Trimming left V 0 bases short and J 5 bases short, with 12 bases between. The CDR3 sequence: CASSLGTPADNEQFF. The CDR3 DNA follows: TGCGCCAGCAGCTTGGGGACCCCCGCGGACAATGAGCAGTTCTTC.

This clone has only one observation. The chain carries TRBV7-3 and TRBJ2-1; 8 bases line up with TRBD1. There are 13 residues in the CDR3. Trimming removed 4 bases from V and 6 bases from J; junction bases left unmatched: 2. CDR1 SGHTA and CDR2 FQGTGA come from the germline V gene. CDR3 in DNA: TGTGCCAGCAGCTCAACAGGGGGCAATGAGCAGTTCTTC. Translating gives CASSSTGGNEQFF.

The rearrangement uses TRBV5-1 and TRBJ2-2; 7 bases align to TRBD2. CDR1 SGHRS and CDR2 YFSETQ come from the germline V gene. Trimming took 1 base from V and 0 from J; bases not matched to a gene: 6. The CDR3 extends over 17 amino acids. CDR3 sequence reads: CASSLRLAATNTGELFF. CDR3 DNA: TGCGCCAGCAGCTTGAGGCTAGCGGCCACGAACACCGGGGAGCTGTTTTTT. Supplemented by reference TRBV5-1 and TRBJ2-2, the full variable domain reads KAGVTQTPRYLIKTRGQQVTLSCSPISGHRSVSWYQQTPGQGLQFLFEYFSETQRNKGNFPGRFSGRQFSNSRSEMNVSTLELGDSALYLCASSLRLAATNTGELFFGEGSRLTVL.

CDR3 protein: CAWGPRGNTIYF. CDR3 nucleotides: TGTGCCTGGGGACCCCGCGGAAACACCATATATTTT. The rearrangement uses TRBV30 and TRBJ1-3; D is ambiguous. Deletions cut 5 bases from V and 4 bases from J, with 9 bases between. The CDR3 is 12 amino acids. Germline V gene sequence: CDR1 GTSNPN, CDR2 SVGIG (reference sequence). The full variable domain, rest sourced from reference TRBV30 and TRBJ1-3, is SQTIHQWPATLVQPVGSPLSLECTVEGTSNPNLYWYRQAAGRGLQLLFYSVGIGQISSEVPQNLSASRPQDRQFILSSKKLLLSDSGFYLCAWGPRGNTIYFGEGSWLTVV.

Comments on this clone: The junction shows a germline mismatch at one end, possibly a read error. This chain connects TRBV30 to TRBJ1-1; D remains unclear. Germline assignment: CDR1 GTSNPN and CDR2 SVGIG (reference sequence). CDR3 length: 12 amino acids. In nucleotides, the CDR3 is TGTGCCTGGAGTACCCCGATCACTGGAGCTTTCTTT. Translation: CAWSTPITGAFF.

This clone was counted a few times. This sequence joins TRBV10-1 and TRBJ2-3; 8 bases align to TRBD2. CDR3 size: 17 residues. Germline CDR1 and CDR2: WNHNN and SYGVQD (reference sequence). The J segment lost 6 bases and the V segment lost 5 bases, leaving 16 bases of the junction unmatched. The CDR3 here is CASSPTPTSVGLDTQYF. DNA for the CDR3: TGCGCCAGCAGTCCAACCCCGACTAGCGTGGGTCTTGATACGCAGTATTTT.

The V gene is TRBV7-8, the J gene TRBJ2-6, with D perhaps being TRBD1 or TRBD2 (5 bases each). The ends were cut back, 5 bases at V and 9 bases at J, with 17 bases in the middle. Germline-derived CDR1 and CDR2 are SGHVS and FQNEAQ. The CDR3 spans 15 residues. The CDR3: CASSHGTGRNNVLTF. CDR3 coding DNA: TGTGCCAGCAGCCACGGAACGGGACGGAACAACGTCCTGACTTTC.

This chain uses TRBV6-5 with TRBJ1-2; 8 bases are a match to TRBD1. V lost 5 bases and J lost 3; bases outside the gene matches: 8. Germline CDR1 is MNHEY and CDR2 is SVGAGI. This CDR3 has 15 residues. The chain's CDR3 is CASSRAGTGDYGYTF. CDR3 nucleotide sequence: TGTGCCAGCAGTCGAGCCGGGACAGGAGACTATGGCTACACCTTC.

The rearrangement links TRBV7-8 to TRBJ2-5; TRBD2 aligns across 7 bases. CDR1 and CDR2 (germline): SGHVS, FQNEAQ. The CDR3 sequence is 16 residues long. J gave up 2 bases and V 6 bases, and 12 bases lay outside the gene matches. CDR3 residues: CASSLPRASGQETQYF. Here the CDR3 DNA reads TGTGCCAGCAGTCTCCCACGGGCTAGCGGTCAAGAGACCCAGTACTTC. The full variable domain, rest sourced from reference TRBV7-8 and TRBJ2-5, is GAGVSQSPRYKVAKRGQDVALRCDPISGHVSLFWYQQALGQGPEFLTYFQNEAQLDKSGLPSDRFFAERPEGSVSTLKIQRTQQEDSAVYLCASSLPRASGQETQYFGPGTRLLVL.

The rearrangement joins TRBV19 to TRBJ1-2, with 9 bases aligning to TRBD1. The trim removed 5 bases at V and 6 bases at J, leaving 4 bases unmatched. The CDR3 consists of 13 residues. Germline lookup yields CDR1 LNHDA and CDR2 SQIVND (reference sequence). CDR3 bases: TGTGCCAGTAGTGTGGGGACAGGGAATGGCTACACCTTC. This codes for CASSVGTGNGYTF.

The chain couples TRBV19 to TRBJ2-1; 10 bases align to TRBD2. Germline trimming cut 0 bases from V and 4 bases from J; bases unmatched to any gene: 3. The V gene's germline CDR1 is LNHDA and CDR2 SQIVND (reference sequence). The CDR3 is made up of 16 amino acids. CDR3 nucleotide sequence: TGTGCCAGTAGTATAGAGGGGACTAGCGCTTACAATGAGCAGTTCTTC. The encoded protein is CASSIEGTSAYNEQFF.

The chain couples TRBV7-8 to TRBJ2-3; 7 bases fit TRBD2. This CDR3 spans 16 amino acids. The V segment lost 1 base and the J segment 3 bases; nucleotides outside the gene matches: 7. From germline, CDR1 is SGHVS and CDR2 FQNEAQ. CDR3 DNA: TGTGCCAGCAGCTTAGAGGCGGGAGTTACGACAGATACGCAGTATTTT. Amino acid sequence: CASSLEAGVTTDTQYF. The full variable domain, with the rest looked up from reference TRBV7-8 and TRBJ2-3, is GAGVSQSPRYKVAKRGQDVALRCDPISGHVSLFWYQQALGQGPEFLTYFQNEAQLDKSGLPSDRFFAERPEGSVSTLKIQRTQQEDSAVYLCASSLEAGVTTDTQYFGPGTRLTVL.

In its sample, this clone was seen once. CDR3 in amino acids: CASSGGSYNEQFF. Here the CDR3 DNA reads TGTGCCAGTAGTGGGGGGAGCTACAATGAGCAGTTCTTC. The V call is TRBV19, the J call TRBJ2-1; TRBD2 is a possible D gene (6 bases). The V end lost 5 bases, the J end lost 3 bases, and 8 bases lay between the germline ends. CDR1 and CDR2 (germline): LNHDA, SQIVND (reference sequence). The CDR3 length is 13 residues.

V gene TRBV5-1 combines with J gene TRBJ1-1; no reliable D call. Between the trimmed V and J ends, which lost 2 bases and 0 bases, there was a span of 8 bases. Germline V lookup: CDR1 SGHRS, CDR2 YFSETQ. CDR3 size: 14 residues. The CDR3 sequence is CASSLLGVNTEAFF. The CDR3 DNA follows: TGCGCCAGCAGCTTATTAGGAGTGAACACTGAAGCTTTCTTT. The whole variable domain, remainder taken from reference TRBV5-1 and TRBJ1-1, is KAGVTQTPRYLIKTRGQQVTLSCSPISGHRSVSWYQQTPGQGLQFLFEYFSETQRNKGNFPGRFSGRQFSNSRSEMNVSTLELGDSALYLCASSLLGVNTEAFFGQGTRLTVV.

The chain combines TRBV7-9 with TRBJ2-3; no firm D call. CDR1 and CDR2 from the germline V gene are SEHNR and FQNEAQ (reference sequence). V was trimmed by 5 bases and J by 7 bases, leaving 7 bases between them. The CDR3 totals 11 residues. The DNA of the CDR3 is TGTGCCAGCAGCCTTACATATACGCAGTATTTT. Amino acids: CASSLTYTQYF.

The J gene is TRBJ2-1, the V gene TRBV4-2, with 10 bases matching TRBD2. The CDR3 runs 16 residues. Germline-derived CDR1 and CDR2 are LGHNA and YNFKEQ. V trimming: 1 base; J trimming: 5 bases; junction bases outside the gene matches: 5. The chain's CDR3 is CASSQVRTSGDNEQFF. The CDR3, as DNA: TGTGCCAGCAGCCAAGTCCGGACTAGCGGAGACAATGAGCAGTTCTTC.

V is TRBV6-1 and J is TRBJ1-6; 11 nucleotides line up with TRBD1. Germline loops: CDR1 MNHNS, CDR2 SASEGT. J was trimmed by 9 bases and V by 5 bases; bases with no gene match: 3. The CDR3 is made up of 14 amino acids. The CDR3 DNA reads TGTGCCAGCAGTTCGGACAGGGGGCTTTCACCCCTCCACTTT. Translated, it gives CASSSDRGLSPLHF.

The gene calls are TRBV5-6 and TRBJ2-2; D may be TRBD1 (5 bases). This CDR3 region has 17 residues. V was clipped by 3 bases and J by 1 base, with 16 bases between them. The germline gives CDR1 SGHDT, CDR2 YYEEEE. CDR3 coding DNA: TGTGCCAGCAGCTCTATAGGGGTGCAGGGGAACACCGGGGAGCTGTTTTTT. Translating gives CASSSIGVQGNTGELFF.

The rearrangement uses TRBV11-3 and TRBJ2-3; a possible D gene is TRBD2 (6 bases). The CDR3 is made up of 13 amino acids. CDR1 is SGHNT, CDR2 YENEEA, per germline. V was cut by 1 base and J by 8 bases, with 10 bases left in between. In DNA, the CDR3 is TGTGCCAGCAGCTTAGTGGGAGGTGGTACGCAGTATTTT. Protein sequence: CASSLVGGGTQYF.

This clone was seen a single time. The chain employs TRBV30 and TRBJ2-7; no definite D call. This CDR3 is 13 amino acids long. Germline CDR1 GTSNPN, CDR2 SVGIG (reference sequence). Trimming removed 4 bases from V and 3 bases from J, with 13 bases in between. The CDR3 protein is CAWTLASGYEQYF. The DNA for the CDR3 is TGTGCCTGGACCCTCGCTTCCGGCTACGAGCAGTACTTC.

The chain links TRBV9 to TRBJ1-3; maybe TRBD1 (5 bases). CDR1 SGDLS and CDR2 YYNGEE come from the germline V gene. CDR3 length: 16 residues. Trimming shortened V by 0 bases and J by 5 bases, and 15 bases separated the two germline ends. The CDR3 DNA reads TGTGCCAGCAGCGTAGATAGGGGCCTGGCTAGAAACACCATATATTTT. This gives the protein CASSVDRGLARNTIYF.

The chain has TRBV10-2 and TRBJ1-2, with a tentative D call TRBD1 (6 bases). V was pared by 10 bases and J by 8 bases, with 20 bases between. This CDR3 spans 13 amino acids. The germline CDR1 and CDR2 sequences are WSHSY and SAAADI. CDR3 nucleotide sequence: TGCGCCACCACGAACGGGGGCGCAGGGGGCTACACCTTC. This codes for CATTNGGAGGYTF.

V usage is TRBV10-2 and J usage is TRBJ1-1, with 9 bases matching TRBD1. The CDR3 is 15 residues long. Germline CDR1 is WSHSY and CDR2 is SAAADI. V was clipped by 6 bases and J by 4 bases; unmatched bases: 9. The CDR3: CASRDRGFGATEAFF. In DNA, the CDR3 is TGCGCCAGCAGGGACAGGGGCTTTGGGGCCACTGAAGCTTTCTTT.

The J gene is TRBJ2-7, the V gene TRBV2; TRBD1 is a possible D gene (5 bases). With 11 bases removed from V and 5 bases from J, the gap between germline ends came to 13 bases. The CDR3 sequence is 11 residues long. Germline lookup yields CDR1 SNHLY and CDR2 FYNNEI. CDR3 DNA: TGTGCCGGAGAACAGGTCCACGAGCAGTACTTC. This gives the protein CAGEQVHEQYF.

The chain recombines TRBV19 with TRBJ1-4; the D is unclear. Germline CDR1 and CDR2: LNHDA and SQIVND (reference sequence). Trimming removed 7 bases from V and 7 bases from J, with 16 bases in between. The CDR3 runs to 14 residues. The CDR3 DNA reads TGTGCCAGTAACCCCCAATATGGTGGTGAAAAACTGTTTTTT. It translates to CASNPQYGGEKLFF.